Listed below are T cell receptor beta chains from one sample, sequenced in a study of blood T cell repertoires in COVID-19. The protocol was immunoSEQ multiplex PCR, while the TCRdb copy is restricted to in-frame clones and leaves out a portion. The sample has fewer than 250,000 clones, 83% seen once. Sequenced: PBMCs or T cells enriched from blood (not recorded which). Receptors were obtained from a woman aged 35 to 49 who had been exposed to COVID-19. Each CDR3 is given with its conserved first and last residue. Fields, in order: V gene, D gene, J gene, CDR3 DNA, CDR3 protein. The D gene is left open where the match is weak.

TRBV4-3	TRBD1	TRBJ1-4	TGCGCCAGCAGCCGAAACCCGGGACAGGGTAATGAAAAACTGTTTTTT	CASSRNPGQGNEKLFF
TRBV7-2	.	TRBJ1-2	TGTGCCAGCAGCCGGACAGCAACTAACTATGGCTACACCTTC	CASSRTATNYGYTF
TRBV4-2	.	TRBJ2-1	TGTGCCAGCAGCCAAGTGGGAGCGGAGGGGTCGAGGAATGAGCAGTTCTTC	CASSQVGAEGSRNEQFF
TRBV19	.	TRBJ1-1	TGTGCCACCAAACTCCACGTAGACAGTCCCTACACTGAAGCTTTCTTT	CATKLHVDSPYTEAFF
TRBV9	TRBD1	TRBJ1-2	TGTGCCAGCAGCGAAACAGGGGGCGAACCGGAAGGCTACACCTTC	CASSETGGEPEGYTF
TRBV19	TRBD1	TRBJ2-1	TGTGCCAGTAGTATCGGGGGACAGGGAGGTCGAGGCAATGAGCAGTTCTTC	CASSIGGQGGRGNEQFF
TRBV28	TRBD1	TRBJ2-1	TGTGCCAGCAGTTTGTGGGGACAGGGGGCTAATGAGCAGTTCTTC	CASSLWGQGANEQFF
TRBV3-1/TRBV3-2	.	TRBJ1-1	TGTGCCAGCAGCCAAGGGGCCATCCAAGCTTTCTTT	CASSQGAIQAFF
TRBV4-1	TRBD1	TRBJ1-1	TGCGCCAGCAGCCAAGATCCCCAGGGGGCTCATCACATGAACACTGAAGCTTTCTTT	CASSQDPQGAHHMNTEAFF
TRBV3-1/TRBV3-2	.	TRBJ1-1	TGTGCCAGCAGCCTACAGGGTAGGGACACTGAAGCTTTCTTT	CASSLQGRDTEAFF